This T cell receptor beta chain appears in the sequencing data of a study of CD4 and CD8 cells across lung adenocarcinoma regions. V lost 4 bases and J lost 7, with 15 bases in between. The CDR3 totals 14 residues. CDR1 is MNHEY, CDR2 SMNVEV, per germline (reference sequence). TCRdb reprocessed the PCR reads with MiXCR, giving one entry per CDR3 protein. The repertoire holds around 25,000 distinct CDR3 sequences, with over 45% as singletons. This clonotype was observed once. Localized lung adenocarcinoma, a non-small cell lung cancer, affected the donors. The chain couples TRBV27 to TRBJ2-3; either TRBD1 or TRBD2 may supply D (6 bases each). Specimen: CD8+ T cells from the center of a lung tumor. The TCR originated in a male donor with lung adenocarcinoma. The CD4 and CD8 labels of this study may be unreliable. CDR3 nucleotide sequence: TGTGCCAGCAGTTCCCAAGGGGGGATATATACGCAGTATTTT. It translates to CASSSQGGIYTQYF.